This entry features one TCR beta chain sequence. Antigen specificity is unknown. Germline V gene lookup returns CDR1 LNHDA and CDR2 SQIVND (reference sequence). This CDR3 has 14 amino acids. Germline trimming cut 8 bases from V and 5 bases from J; bases unmatched to any gene: 7. This entry comes from a study of graft-versus-host responses after intestinal transplantation. Study context: As for transplant type, recipients had multivisceral, liver-intestinal, or isolated intestinal grafts. Uniformly, recipients were administered anti-thymocyte globulin induction with subsequent tacrolimus and steroids for two to three years.

Some clones are missing from TCRdb's copy, which holds only in-frame ones; the method was immunoSEQ multiplex PCR. The table shows 96,000 or so clones, with 92% occurring only once. General study findings and limits: Elevated graft-versus-host to host-versus-graft clonal ratios in allografts were recorded for patients with graft-donor T cell macrochimerism. The marrow of recipients harbored GvH clones, and ileum or blood showed some of them first.

The sequenced sample was unstimulated CD4+ T cells sorted from spleen or lymph node cells, obtained before intestinal transplant. The chain has TRBV19 and TRBJ2-2, with 8 nucleotides matching TRBD1. The TCR comes from a human donor who received an intestinal transplant. CDR3 in amino acids: CASAGRGPTGELFF. The DNA of the CDR3 is TGTGCCAGTGCAGGCAGGGGGCCTACCGGGGAGCTGTTTTTT. The entire variable domain, with the rest obtained from reference TRBV19 and TRBJ2-2, is as follows: DGGITQSPKYLFRKEGQNVTLSCEQNLNHDAMYWYRQDPGQGLRLIYYSQIVNDFQKGDIAEGYSVSREKKESFPLTVTSAQKNPTAFYLCASAGRGPTGELFFGEGSRLTVL.